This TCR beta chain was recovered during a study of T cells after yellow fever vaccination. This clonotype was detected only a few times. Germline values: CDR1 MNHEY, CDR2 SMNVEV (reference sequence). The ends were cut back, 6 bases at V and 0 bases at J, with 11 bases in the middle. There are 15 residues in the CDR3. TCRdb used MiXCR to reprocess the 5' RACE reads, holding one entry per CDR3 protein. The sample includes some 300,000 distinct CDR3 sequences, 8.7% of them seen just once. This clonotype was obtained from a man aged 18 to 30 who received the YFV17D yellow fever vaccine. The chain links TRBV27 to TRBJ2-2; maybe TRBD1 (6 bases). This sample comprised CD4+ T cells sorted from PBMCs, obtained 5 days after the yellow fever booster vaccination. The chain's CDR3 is CASRFRTANTGELFF. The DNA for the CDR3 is TGTGCCAGCAGATTCCGGACAGCGAACACCGGGGAGCTGTTTTTT.